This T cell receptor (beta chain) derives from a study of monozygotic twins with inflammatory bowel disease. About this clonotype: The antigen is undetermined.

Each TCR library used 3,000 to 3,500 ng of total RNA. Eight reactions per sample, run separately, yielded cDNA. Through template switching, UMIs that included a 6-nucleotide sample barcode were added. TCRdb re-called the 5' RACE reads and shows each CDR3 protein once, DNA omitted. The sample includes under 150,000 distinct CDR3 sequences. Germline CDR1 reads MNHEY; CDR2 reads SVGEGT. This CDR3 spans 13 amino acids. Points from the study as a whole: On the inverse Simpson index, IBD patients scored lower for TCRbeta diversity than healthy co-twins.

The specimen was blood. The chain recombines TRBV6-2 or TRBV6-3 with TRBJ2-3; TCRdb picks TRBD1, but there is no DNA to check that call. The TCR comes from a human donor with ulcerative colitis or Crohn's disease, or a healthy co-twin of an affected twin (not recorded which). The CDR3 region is CASSEGGADTQYF.